The 15 T cell receptor beta chains presented below share a single source sample, sequenced in a study of blood T cell repertoires in COVID-19. Generated by immunoSEQ multiplex PCR, the TCRdb table keeps only in-frame clones and is missing some. This table holds 180,000 or so clones, more than 85% found once. Sequencing used peripheral blood. The receptors were sampled from a man younger than 35 with acute or convalescent COVID-19.

The gene calls are TRBV5-1 and TRBJ2-1; possible D gene TRBD1, 6 bases. The V and J ends lost 4 bases and 0 bases respectively, with 14 bases between them. This CDR3 comprises 16 residues. Looked up from germline, CDR1 is SGHRS and CDR2 is YFSETQ. The CDR3 sequence is CASSTLRGGSYNEQFF. The CDR3 region has the DNA TGCGCCAGCAGCACACTCAGGGGTGGCTCCTACAATGAGCAGTTCTTC.

The V gene is TRBV9, the J gene TRBJ2-1; 9 positions agree with TRBD2. V gave up 0 bases and J gave up 8 bases; unmatched junction bases: 6. This CDR3 has 15 residues. Germline CDR1 reads SGDLS; CDR2 reads YYNGEE. The CDR3 region has the DNA TGTGCCAGCAGCGTAGGCGGCGGGGGGGCGTATGAGCAGTTCTTC. Encoded protein: CASSVGGGGAYEQFF.

The chain is built from TRBV19 and TRBJ1-5, with 9 bases matching TRBD1. CDR1 is LNHDA and CDR2 is SQIVND in the germline V gene (reference sequence). Trimming cost V 10 bases and J 3 bases; bases outside gene matches: 13. The CDR3 contains 16 residues. For the CDR3, the DNA is TGTGCCACTAAACGGGTGGGACAGGGTTCCAATCAGCCCCAGCATTTT. Translation gives CATKRVGQGSNQPQHF.

The chain carries TRBV9 and TRBJ1-3; D ambiguous. Germline CDR1 reads SGDLS; CDR2 reads YYNGEE. Trimming stripped 0 bases from V and 4 bases from J, with 8 bases between. This CDR3 comprises 14 residues. The CDR3 DNA reads as TGTGCCAGCAGCGTAGGAGTATCAGGAAACACCATATATTTT. Amino acids: CASSVGVSGNTIYF.

The chain couples TRBV5-5 to TRBJ2-5, with 8 positions matching TRBD2. Germline V gives CDR1 SGHKS, CDR2 YYEKEE (reference sequence). The trim removed 5 bases at V and 2 bases at J, leaving 5 bases unmatched. The CDR3 runs to 14 residues. The CDR3: CASRMLAGQETQYF. The CDR3 DNA is TGTGCCAGCAGAATGTTAGCGGGGCAAGAGACCCAGTACTTC.

The V gene is TRBV10-1, the J gene TRBJ2-3; D might be TRBD2 (5 bases). The V end was cut by 3 bases, the J end by 2 bases, with 9 bases between. In germline, CDR1 is WNHNN, CDR2 SYGVQD (reference sequence). The CDR3 totals 14 residues. The CDR3 nucleotides read TGCGCCAGCAGTGAAACTAGACCCACAGATACGCAGTATTTT. Translation gives CASSETRPTDTQYF.

The chain couples TRBV21-1 to TRBJ2-1; the listed D gene, TRBD1, was not tested against the DNA. TRBV21-1 is a pseudogene. The CDR3 runs to 15 residues. In nucleotides, the CDR3 is TGTGCCAGCAGGATGGACAGGGGGCTTTCCAATGAGCAGTTCTTC. Translating it yields CASRMDRGLSNEQFF.

The gene calls are TRBV6-4 and TRBJ2-3, with a possible D match to TRBD1 (5 bases). CDR3 size: 13 residues. V was clipped by 8 bases and J by 5 bases, with 14 bases between them. The V gene's germline CDR1 is MRHNA and CDR2 SNTAGT. CDR3 protein: CASSGSGGDTQYF. The CDR3 nucleotides are TGTGCCAGCTCAGGGTCCGGCGGAGATACGCAGTATTTT.

The genes are TRBV18 and TRBJ2-7, with D perhaps TRBD1 (6 bases). The V end lost 3 bases, the J end lost 6 bases, and 21 bases lay between the germline ends. Germline V gene sequence: CDR1 KGHSH, CDR2 LQKENI. The CDR3 sequence is 16 residues long. In DNA, the CDR3 is TGTGCCAGCTCACCGGGCACAGGGACCCGTTCGTCCGAGCAGTACTTC. This codes for CASSPGTGTRSSEQYF. Filled out from reference TRBV18 and TRBJ2-7, the complete variable domain reads NAGVMQNPRHLVRRRGQEARLRCSPMKGHSHVYWYRQLPEEGLKFMVYLQKENIIDESGMPKERFSAEFPKEGPSILRIQQVVRGDSAAYFCASSPGTGTRSSEQYFGPGTRLTVT.

There are a few counts of this clone. The rearrangement joins TRBV7-2 to TRBJ1-5; D not certain. The CDR3 length is 14 residues. The V end lost 2 bases, the J end lost 5 bases, and 10 bases lay between the germline ends. Germline assignment: CDR1 SGHTA and CDR2 FQGNSA. The CDR3 DNA reads TGTGCCAGCAGCTTAATACACAGAGATCAGCCCCAGCATTTT. It translates to CASSLIHRDQPQHF.

This rearrangement joins TRBV9 to TRBJ2-7, with D perhaps TRBD1 (6 bases). With 3 bases removed from V and 3 bases from J, the gap between germline ends came to 16 bases. CDR1 is SGDLS and CDR2 is YYNGEE in the germline V gene. The CDR3 totals 15 residues. CDR3 nucleotide sequence: TGTGCCAGCAGCGCCCAAGGGGGACCGAACTACGAGCAGTACTTC. Its translation: CASSAQGGPNYEQYF.

The chain has TRBV12-5 and TRBJ2-7; D remains unclear. Trimming cost V 2 bases and J 3 bases, with 5 bases left between them. The germline V gene has CDR1 LGHNT and CDR2 FRNRAP. The length of the CDR3 is 12 residues. Here the CDR3 reads CASGLIIYEQYV. Written as DNA, the CDR3 is TGTGCTAGTGGTTTGATCATCTACGAGCAGTACGTC.

V usage is TRBV18 and J usage is TRBJ2-3; D remains unclear. The germline V and J ends were trimmed by 0 bases and 6 bases, with 4 bases remaining between them. The CDR3 covers 12 residues. Germline-derived CDR1 and CDR2 are KGHSH and LQKENI. This CDR3 reads CASSPPYDTQYF. The DNA for the CDR3 is TGTGCCAGCTCACCACCATATGATACGCAGTATTTT.

This sequence joins TRBV4-1 and TRBJ2-4; 7 positions agree with TRBD1. The CDR3 totals 14 residues. V lost 2 bases and J lost 7; bases outside the gene matches: 5. Germline CDR1 MGHRA, CDR2 YSYEKL. The CDR3 DNA reads TGCGCCAGCAGCCAACCCCGACAGGGCAACATTCAGTACTTC. It codes for CASSQPRQGNIQYF.

V is TRBV28 and J is TRBJ1-2; TRBD1 matches 11 bases. Germline V lookup: CDR1 MDHEN, CDR2 SYDVKM. This CDR3 is 13 amino acids long. J lost 6 bases, V lost 6 bases, and 3 bases had no gene match. CDR3 nucleotide sequence: TGTGCCAGCAGCCCGGGACAGGGGGATGGCTACACCTTC. This sequence encodes CASSPGQGDGYTF.